This passage covers 20 T cell receptor beta chains from one sample sequenced in a study of T-cell reconstitution after alpha-beta-depleted transplantation in children. TCRbeta library preparation incorporated unique molecular identifiers. TCRdb redid the calling of the PCR reads with MiXCR, one entry per CDR3 protein. The data show around 87,000 distinct CDR3 sequences, roughly 8.3% seen once. The specimen comprised PBMCs from the stem cell graft donor, sampled from the stem cell graft. Receptors originate from a human donor who donated a stem cell graft to a child with congenital amegakaryocytic thrombocytopenia.

This clonotype has ten or more counts. This sequence joins TRBV20-1 and TRBJ2-5; TRBD2 agrees at 7 bases. The germline V gene has CDR1 DFQATT and CDR2 SNEGSKA (reference sequence). V shed 6 bases and J 3 bases; nucleotides not matched to a gene: 4. CDR3 length: 12 amino acids. CDR3 sequence reads: CSAGLGEETQYF. CDR3 sequence (DNA): TGCAGTGCCGGACTAGGTGAAGAGACCCAGTACTTC.

The sample holds many counts of this clonotype. The V and J genes are TRBV7-8 and TRBJ2-2, with D unclear. CDR3 length: 11 residues. In germline, CDR1 is SGHVS, CDR2 FQNEAQ. Trimming pared 1 base from V and 9 bases from J, leaving 3 bases between. CDR3 nucleotides: TGTGCCAGCAGCTTAGAGTGGGAGCTGTTTTTT. Translating it yields CASSLEWELFF.

This clonotype was counted at least ten times. The V and J genes are TRBV12-3 or TRBV12-4 and TRBJ2-1, with a weak D call TRBD1 (5 bases). The CDR3 covers 14 residues. Between the trimmed V and J ends, which lost 3 bases and 4 bases, there was a span of 10 bases. The DNA of the CDR3 is TGTGCCAGCAGTTTCCAGGGATCGTACAATGAGCAGTTCTTC. This gives the protein CASSFQGSYNEQFF.

This clonotype was detected ten times or more. The chain employs TRBV5-1 and TRBJ2-3, with TRBD1 matching over 9 bases. Per the germline V gene, CDR1 is SGHRS and CDR2 is YFSETQ. Trimming removed 4 bases from V and 2 bases from J; junction bases left unmatched: 5. This CDR3 region has 15 residues. The CDR3 bases are TGCGCCAGCAGCCTCACAGGGGGCCTCACAGATACGCAGTATTTT. Encoded protein: CASSLTGGLTDTQYF.

This clonotype was recorded at least ten times. CDR3 region: CSADATGGDGYTF. CDR3 coding DNA: TGCAGCGCCGACGCGACAGGGGGGGATGGCTACACCTTC. The chain has TRBV29-1 and TRBJ1-2; 9 bases align to TRBD1. The V gene's germline CDR1 is SQVTM and CDR2 ANQGSEA. The CDR3 loop spans 13 amino acids. Unmatched junction bases numbered 9, after V lost 7 bases and J lost 6 bases.

This clonotype was seen a few times. This chain connects TRBV5-1 to TRBJ2-6; perhaps D is TRBD1 or TRBD2 (6 bases each). V lost 0 bases to trimming and J lost 3 bases, with 10 bases between them. In germline, CDR1 is SGHRS, CDR2 YFSETQ. The CDR3 is 16 amino acids. CDR3 region: CASSLGGANGANVLTF. The CDR3 region has the DNA TGCGCCAGCAGCTTGGGGGGGGCGAATGGGGCCAACGTCCTGACTTTC.

In its sample, this clonotype was seen many times. V is TRBV6-1 and J is TRBJ1-3; no reliable D call. The germline gives CDR1 MNHNS, CDR2 SASEGT. The length of the CDR3 is 15 residues. Trimming stripped 0 bases from V and 0 bases from J, with 6 bases between. DNA of the CDR3: TGTGCCAGCAGTGAAGCGCGGCGCTCTGGAAACACCATATATTTT. This gives the protein CASSEARRSGNTIYF.

This clonotype was found many times. This chain joins TRBV5-1 and TRBJ2-5, with D unclear. Germline V gene sequence: CDR1 SGHRS, CDR2 YFSETQ. V was trimmed by 5 bases and J by 1 base, leaving 12 bases between them. The length of the CDR3 is 14 residues. Here the CDR3 reads CASRTNSAQETQYF. The CDR3 DNA is TGCGCCAGCAGAACTAACAGTGCCCAAGAGACCCAGTACTTC.

This clonotype has ten or more counts. This rearrangement joins TRBV7-2 to TRBJ2-3, with 9 bases fitting TRBD2. CDR3 length: 16 residues. The V gene's germline CDR1 is SGHTA and CDR2 FQGNSA. J gave up 2 bases and V 3 bases, and 6 bases lay outside the gene matches. The CDR3 DNA is TGTGCCAGCAGCTTTCCTGCGGGGGGGTCCACAGATACGCAGTATTTT. Protein: CASSFPAGGSTDTQYF.

At least ten counts were recorded for this clonotype. The J gene is TRBJ1-1, the V gene TRBV5-1; weak D call: TRBD1 (6 bases). CDR1 is SGHRS and CDR2 is YFSETQ in the germline V gene. Deletions cut 3 bases from V and 0 bases from J, with 12 bases between. This CDR3 is 15 amino acids long. The CDR3 sequence is CASSSRDRMNTEAFF. The CDR3 nucleotides are TGCGCCAGCAGCTCCCGCGACAGGATGAACACTGAAGCTTTCTTT.

This clonotype was observed at least ten times. The gene calls are TRBV5-4 and TRBJ2-3; D not resolved. Germline V gene data show CDR1 as SGHNT and CDR2 as YYREEE (reference sequence). The V end was cut by 4 bases, the J end by 5 bases, with 8 bases between. This CDR3 contains 12 residues. CDR3 nucleotides: TGTGCCAGCAGCCCTTCCCGAGATACGCAGTATTTT. It yields the protein CASSPSRDTQYF.

This clonotype was picked up many times. The rearrangement joins TRBV20-1 to TRBJ2-7, with 9 bases aligning to TRBD1. The CDR3 contains 15 residues. The V gene end was trimmed by 3 bases and the J gene end by 1 base; junction bases not matched to a gene: 7. Germline CDR1 reads DFQATT; CDR2 reads SNEGSKA (reference sequence). CDR3 amino acids: CSARGRDRASYEQYF. CDR3 DNA sequence: TGCAGTGCTAGGGGCCGGGACAGGGCTTCCTACGAGCAGTACTTC.

This clonotype appeared many times. In DNA, the CDR3 is TGTGCCAGCAGCCAAGGGCAGGGCCAGCCCCAGCATTTT. This sequence encodes CASSQGQGQPQHF. The gene calls are TRBV3-1 and TRBJ1-5; D possibly corresponds to TRBD1 (5 bases). The CDR3 has 13 residues. Germline lookup yields CDR1 LGHDT and CDR2 YNNKEL (reference sequence). Deletions cut 1 base from V and 7 bases from J, with 8 bases between.

The chain has TRBV7-2 and TRBJ2-3, with D hard to call. Germline V lookup: CDR1 SGHTA, CDR2 FQGNSA. This CDR3 has 14 amino acids. Trimming took 5 bases from V and 5 from J, leaving 14 bases between them. The CDR3 coding sequence is TGTGCCAGCAGCAACTCCCCTACGGGAGATACGCAGTATTTT. Encoded protein: CASSNSPTGDTQYF.

This clonotype was counted ten times or more. J is TRBJ2-5 and V is TRBV5-1; TRBD2 is a possible D gene (7 bases). The V end was cut by 0 bases, the J end by 4 bases, with 22 bases between. The CDR3 spans 18 residues. Germline V lookup: CDR1 SGHRS, CDR2 YFSETQ. The CDR3 nucleotides are TGCGCCAGCAGCTTGGAAAGGGGGAGGGCCCGATTCGGAGAGACCCAGTACTTC. As protein: CASSLERGRARFGETQYF.

The rearrangement links TRBV20-1 to TRBJ2-1; TRBD2 aligns across 10 bases. This CDR3 spans 15 amino acids. Trimming cost V 6 bases and J 7 bases; bases outside gene matches: 12. Germline CDR1 and CDR2: DFQATT and SNEGSKA (reference sequence). CDR3 protein: CSANLKRGGGNEQFF. Here the CDR3 DNA reads TGCAGTGCGAATCTAAAGCGGGGGGGCGGGAATGAGCAGTTCTTC.

Ten or more counts support this clonotype. The chain has TRBV7-8 and TRBJ1-6; the match to TRBD1 covers 10 bases. This CDR3 comprises 17 residues. Germline V gene lookup returns CDR1 SGHVS and CDR2 FQNEAQ. The junction had 4 bases not matched to a gene; V was cut back by 5 bases and J by 0 bases. CDR3 loop: CASSPRTGGSYNSPLHF. The CDR3 region has the DNA TGTGCCAGCAGCCCCAGGACAGGGGGCTCCTATAATTCACCCCTCCACTTT. Based on the CDR3 plus reference TRBV7-8 and TRBJ1-6, the full variable domain is GAGVSQSPRYKVAKRGQDVALRCDPISGHVSLFWYQQALGQGPEFLTYFQNEAQLDKSGLPSDRFFAERPEGSVSTLKIQRTQQEDSAVYLCASSPRTGGSYNSPLHFGNGTRLTVT.

The table lists this clonotype with many counts. The chain uses TRBV20-1 and TRBJ1-5; D is uncertain. Trimming left V 3 bases short and J 0 bases short, with 12 bases between. The CDR3 has 15 amino acids. The germline CDR1 and CDR2 sequences are DFQATT and SNEGSKA (reference sequence). The CDR3 spells CSASRGEYSNQPQHF. The DNA of the CDR3 is TGCAGTGCTAGCCGGGGAGAATATAGCAATCAGCCCCAGCATTTT.

V gene TRBV19 combines with J gene TRBJ2-3, with TRBD2 identical over 8 bases. The V and J ends lost 8 bases and 3 bases, in that order; junction bases with no gene match: 13. Germline V gene data show CDR1 as LNHDA and CDR2 as SQIVND (reference sequence). The CDR3 length is 16 residues. CDR3 sequence: CASPLTSGSGTDTQYF. The CDR3 DNA reads TGTGCCAGTCCCCTTACTAGCGGTTCAGGGACAGATACGCAGTATTTT.

This clonotype was detected ten times or more. The J gene is TRBJ1-1, the V gene TRBV6-1; D ambiguous. With 4 bases removed from V and 1 base from J, the gap between germline ends came to 13 bases. The CDR3 runs 15 residues. CDR1 and CDR2 from the germline V gene are MNHNS and SASEGT. CDR3: CASSAGVGSNTEAFF. CDR3 coding DNA: TGTGCCAGCAGTGCCGGGGTGGGGTCGAACACTGAAGCTTTCTTT.